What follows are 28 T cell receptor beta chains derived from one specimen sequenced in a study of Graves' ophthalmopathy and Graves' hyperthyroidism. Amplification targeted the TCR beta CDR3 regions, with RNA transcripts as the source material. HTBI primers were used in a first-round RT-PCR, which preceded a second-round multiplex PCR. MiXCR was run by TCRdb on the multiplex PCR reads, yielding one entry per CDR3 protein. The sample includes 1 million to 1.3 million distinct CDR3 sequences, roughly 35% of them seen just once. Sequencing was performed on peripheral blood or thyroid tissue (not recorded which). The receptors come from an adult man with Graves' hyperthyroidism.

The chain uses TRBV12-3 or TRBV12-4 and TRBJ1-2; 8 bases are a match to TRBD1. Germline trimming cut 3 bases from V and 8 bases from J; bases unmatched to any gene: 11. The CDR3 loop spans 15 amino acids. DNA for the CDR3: TGTGCCAGCAGTTTTTCCCCCGACAGGGGCTGGGGCTACACCTTC. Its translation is CASSFSPDRGWGYTF.

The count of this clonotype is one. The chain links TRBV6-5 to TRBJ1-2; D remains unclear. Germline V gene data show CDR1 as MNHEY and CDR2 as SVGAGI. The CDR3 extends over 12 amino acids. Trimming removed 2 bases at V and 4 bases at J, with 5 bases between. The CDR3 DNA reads TGTGCCAGCAGTTACAGGACCTATGGCTACACCTTC. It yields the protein CASSYRTYGYTF.

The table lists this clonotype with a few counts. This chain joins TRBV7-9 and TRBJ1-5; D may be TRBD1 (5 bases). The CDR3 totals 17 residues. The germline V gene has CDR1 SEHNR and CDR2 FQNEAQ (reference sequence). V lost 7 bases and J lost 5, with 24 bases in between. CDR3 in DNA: TGTGCCAGCACCCCGGGACGGGGCCGGCAGCTGTATCAGCCCCAGCATTTT. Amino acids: CASTPGRGRQLYQPQHF.

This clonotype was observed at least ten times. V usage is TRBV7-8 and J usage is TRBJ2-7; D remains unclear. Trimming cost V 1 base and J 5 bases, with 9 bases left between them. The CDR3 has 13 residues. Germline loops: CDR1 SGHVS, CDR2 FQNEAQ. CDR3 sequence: CASSLGRANEQYF. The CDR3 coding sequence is TGTGCCAGCAGCTTAGGCAGAGCAAACGAGCAGTACTTC.

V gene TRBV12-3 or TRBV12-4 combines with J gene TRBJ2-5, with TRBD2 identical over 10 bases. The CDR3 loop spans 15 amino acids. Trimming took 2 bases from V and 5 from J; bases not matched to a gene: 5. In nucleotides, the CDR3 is TGTGCCAGCAGTTTACTAGCGGGAGCGCGGGAGACCCAGTACTTC. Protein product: CASSLLAGARETQYF.

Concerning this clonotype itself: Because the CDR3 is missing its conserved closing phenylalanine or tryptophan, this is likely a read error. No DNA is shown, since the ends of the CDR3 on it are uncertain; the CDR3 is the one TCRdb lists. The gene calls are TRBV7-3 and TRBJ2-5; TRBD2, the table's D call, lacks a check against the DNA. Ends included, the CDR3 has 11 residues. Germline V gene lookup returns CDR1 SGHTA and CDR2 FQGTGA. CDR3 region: CASSLGGPGNT.

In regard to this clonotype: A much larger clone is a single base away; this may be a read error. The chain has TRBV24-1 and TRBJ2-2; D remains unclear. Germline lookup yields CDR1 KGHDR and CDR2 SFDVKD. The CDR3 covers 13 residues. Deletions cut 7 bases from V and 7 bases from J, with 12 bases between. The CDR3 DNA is TGTGCCACCAGCTTATTTCAGATCGGGGAGCTGTTTTTT. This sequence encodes CATSLFQIGELFF.

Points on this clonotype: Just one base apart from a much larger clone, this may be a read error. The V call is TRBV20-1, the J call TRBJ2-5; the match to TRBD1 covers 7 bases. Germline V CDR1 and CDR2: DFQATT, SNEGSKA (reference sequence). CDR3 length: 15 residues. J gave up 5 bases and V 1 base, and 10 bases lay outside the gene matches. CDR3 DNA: TGCAGTGCTAGAGGGACCCTCACAGGGGTGGAGACCCAGTACTTC. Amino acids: CSARGTLTGVETQYF.

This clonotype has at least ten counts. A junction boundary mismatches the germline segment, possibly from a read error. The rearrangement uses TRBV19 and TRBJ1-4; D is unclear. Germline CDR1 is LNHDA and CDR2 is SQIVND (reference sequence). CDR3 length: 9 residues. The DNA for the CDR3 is TGTGCCAGTAGTACTTATTGTTGTTTT. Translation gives CASSTYCCF. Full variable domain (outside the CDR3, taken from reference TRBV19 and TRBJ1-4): DGGITQSPKYLFRKEGQNVTLSCEQNLNHDAMYWYRQDPGQGLRLIYYSQIVNDFQKGDIAEGYSVSREKKESFPLTVTSAQKNPTAFYLCASSTYCCFGSGTQLSVL.

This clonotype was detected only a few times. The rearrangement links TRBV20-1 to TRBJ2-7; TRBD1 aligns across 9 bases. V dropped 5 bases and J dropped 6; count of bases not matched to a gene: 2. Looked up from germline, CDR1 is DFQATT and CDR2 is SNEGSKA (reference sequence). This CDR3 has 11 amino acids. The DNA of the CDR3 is TGCAGTGCTCGGGACAGGGTCGAGCAGTACTTC. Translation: CSARDRVEQYF.

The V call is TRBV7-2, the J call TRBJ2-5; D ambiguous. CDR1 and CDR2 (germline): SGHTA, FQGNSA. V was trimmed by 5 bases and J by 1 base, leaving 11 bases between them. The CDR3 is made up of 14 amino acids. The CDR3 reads CASSADHFQETQYF. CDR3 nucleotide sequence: TGTGCCAGCAGCGCAGACCACTTCCAAGAGACCCAGTACTTC.

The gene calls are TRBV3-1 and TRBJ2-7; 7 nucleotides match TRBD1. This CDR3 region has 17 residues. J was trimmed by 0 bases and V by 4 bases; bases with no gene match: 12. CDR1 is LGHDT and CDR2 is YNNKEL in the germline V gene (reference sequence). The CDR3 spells CASSPRDRRKLSYEQYF. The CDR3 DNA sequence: TGTGCCAGCAGCCCCCGGGACAGAAGGAAGCTCTCCTACGAGCAGTACTTC.

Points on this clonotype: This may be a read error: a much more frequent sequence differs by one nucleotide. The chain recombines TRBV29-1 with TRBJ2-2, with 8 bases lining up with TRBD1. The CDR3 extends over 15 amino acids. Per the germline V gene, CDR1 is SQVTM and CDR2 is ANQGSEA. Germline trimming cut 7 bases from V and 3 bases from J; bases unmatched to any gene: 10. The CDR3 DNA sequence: TGCAGCGGGTCAGAGACAGGGGACCACACCGGGGAGCTGTTTTTT. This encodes CSGSETGDHTGELFF.

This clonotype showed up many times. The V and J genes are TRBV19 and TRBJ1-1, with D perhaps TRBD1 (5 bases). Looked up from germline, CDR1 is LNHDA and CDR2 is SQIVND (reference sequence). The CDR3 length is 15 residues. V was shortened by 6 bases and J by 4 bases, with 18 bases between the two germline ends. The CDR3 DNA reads TGTGCCAGTAGCATTGGAGGGGTGTTCGGCACTGAAGCTTTCTTT. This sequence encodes CASSIGGVFGTEAFF.

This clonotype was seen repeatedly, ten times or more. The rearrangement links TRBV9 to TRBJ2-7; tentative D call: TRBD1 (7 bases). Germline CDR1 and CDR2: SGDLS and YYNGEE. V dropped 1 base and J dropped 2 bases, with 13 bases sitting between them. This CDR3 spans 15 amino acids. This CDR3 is CASSVSGDRTYEQYF. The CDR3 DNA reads TGTGCCAGCAGCGTATCGGGGGACAGAACCTACGAGCAGTACTTC.

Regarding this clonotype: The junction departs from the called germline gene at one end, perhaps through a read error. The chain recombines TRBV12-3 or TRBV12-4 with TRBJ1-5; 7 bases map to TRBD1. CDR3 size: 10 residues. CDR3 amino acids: CASSPPGQNF. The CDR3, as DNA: TGTGCCAGCAGTCCTCCGGGACAGAATTTT.

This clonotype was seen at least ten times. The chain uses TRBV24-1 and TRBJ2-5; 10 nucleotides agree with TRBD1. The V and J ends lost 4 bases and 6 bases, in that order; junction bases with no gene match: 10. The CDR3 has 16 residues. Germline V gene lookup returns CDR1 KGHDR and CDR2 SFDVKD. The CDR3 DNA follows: TGTGCCACCAGTGAGCCTCCGGGACAGGGGAGGCAGACCCAGTACTTC. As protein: CATSEPPGQGRQTQYF.

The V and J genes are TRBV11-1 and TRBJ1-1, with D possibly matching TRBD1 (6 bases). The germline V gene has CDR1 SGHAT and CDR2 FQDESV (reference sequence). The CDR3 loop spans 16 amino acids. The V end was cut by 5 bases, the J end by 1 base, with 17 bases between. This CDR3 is CASSQAGADPNTEAFF. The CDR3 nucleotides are TGTGCCAGCAGCCAAGCAGGGGCTGACCCGAACACTGAAGCTTTCTTT.

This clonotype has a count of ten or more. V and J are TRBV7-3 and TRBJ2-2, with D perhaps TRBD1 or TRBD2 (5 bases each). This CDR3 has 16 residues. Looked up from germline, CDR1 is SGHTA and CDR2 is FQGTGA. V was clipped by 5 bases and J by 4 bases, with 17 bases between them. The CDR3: CASSETGTLLTGELFF. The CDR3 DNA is TGTGCCAGCAGCGAAACCGGGACCCTCCTCACCGGGGAGCTGTTTTTT. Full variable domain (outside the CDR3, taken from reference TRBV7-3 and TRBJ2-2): GAGVSQTPSNKVTEKGKYVELRCDPISGHTALYWYRQSLGQGPEFLIYFQGTGAADDSGLPNDRFFAVRPEGSVSTLKIQRTERGDSAVYLCASSETGTLLTGELFFGEGSRLTVL.

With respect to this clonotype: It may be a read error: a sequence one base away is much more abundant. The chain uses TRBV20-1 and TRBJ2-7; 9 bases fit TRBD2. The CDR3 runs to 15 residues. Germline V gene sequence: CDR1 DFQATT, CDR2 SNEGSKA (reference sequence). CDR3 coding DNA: TGCAGGGCTACTCTTGAGGTGCTAGCGGGATCCGAGCAGTACTTC. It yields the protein CRATLEVLAGSEQYF.

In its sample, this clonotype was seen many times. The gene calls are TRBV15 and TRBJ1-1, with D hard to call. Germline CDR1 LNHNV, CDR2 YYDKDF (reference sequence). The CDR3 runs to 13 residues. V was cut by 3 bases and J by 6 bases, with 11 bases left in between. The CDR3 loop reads CATSSSAIPEAFF. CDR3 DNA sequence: TGTGCCACCAGCAGCTCAGCCATCCCTGAAGCTTTCTTT. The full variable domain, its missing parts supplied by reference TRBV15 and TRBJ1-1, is DAMVIQNPRYQVTQFGKPVTLSCSQTLNHNVMYWYQQKSSQAPKLLFHYYDKDFNNEADTPDNFQSRRPNTSFCFLDIRSPGLGDTAMYLCATSSSAIPEAFFGQGTRLTVV.

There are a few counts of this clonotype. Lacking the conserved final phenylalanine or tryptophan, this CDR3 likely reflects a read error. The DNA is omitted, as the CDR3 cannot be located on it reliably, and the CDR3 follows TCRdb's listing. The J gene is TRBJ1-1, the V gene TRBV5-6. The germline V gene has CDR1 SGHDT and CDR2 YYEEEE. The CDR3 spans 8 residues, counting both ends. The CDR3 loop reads CASSRRTS.

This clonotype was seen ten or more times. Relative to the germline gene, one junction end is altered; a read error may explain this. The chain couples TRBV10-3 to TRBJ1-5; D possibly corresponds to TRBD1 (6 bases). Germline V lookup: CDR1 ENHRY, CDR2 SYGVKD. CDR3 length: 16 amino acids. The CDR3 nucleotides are TGTGCCAGCAGTGAATCCCAGGGGTATAGCAATCAGCCCCAGCATTTT. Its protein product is CASSESQGYSNQPQHF.

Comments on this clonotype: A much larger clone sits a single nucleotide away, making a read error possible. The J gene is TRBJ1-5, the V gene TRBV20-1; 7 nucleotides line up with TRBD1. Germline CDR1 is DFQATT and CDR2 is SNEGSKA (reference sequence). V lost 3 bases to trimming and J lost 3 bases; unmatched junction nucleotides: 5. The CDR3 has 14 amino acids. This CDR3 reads CSASAGGNNQPQHF. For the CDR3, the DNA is TGCAGTGCTAGTGCAGGGGGGAACAATCAGCCCCAGCATTTT.

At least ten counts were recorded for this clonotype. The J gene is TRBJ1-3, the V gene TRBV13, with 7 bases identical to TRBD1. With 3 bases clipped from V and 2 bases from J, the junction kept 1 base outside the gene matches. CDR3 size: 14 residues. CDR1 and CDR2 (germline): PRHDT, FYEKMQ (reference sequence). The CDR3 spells CASSFGTAGNTIYF. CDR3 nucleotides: TGTGCCAGCAGCTTCGGGACAGCTGGAAACACCATATATTTT.

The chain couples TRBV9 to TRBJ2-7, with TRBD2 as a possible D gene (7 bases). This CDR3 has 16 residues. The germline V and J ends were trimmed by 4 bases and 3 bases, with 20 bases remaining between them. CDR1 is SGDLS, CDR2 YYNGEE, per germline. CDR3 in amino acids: CASSQGGGLLGYEQYF. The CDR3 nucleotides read TGTGCCAGCAGCCAAGGGGGGGGACTCCTTGGCTACGAGCAGTACTTC.

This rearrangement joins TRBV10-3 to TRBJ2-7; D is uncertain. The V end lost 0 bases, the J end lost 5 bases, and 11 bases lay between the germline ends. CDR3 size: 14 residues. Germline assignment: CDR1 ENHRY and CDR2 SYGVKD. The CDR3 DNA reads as TGTGCCATCAGTGAGTCGGGGTCTGGGGACGAGCAGTACTTC. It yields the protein CAISESGSGDEQYF.

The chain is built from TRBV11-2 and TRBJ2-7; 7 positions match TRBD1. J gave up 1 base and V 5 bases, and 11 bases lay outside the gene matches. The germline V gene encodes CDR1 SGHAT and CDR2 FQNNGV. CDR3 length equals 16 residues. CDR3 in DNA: TGTGCCAGCAGCAGGGACCCGACAGGGAGTTCCTACGAGCAGTACTTC. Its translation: CASSRDPTGSSYEQYF.